Each of the 28 T cell receptor beta chains below was sequenced from the same sample in a study of blood T cell repertoires in COVID-19. The repertoire was sequenced with immunoSEQ multiplex PCR; TCRdb's copy has only in-frame clones and lacks some. The data hold 90,000 to 130,000 clones, with nearly 90% observed a single time. Sequenced input: peripheral blood. These receptors originate from a human donor in a cohort sampled during active COVID-19.

The chain couples TRBV28 to TRBJ1-1, with 8 bases matching TRBD1. This CDR3 is 13 amino acids long. CDR1 is MDHEN and CDR2 is SYDVKM in the germline V gene. With 2 bases clipped from V and 8 bases from J, the junction kept 4 bases outside the gene matches. The CDR3 region is CASSLRTGREAFF. Written as DNA, the CDR3 is TGTGCCAGCAGTTTAAGGACAGGGAGGGAAGCTTTCTTT.

This clone was observed a single time. The chain joins TRBV4-2 to TRBJ2-5; 7 nucleotides match TRBD1. The CDR3 loop spans 14 amino acids. Trimming at V came to 6 bases and at J to 8 bases, leaving 12 bases not matched to a gene. Per the germline V gene, CDR1 is LGHNA and CDR2 is YNFKEQ. The CDR3 loop reads CASRNTGTAATQYF. DNA of the CDR3: TGTGCCAGCAGGAATACCGGGACAGCTGCCACCCAGTACTTC.

The chain recombines TRBV6-5 with TRBJ1-6, with D perhaps matching TRBD1 (5 bases). The CDR3 spans 15 residues. The ends were cut back, 2 bases at V and 2 bases at J, with 7 bases in the middle. The germline gives CDR1 MNHEY, CDR2 SVGAGI. This chain's CDR3 is CASSYAQAYNSPLHF. DNA for the CDR3: TGTGCCAGCAGTTACGCACAGGCCTATAATTCACCCCTCCACTTT.

This sequence joins TRBV4-3 and TRBJ1-6; D may be TRBD1 (5 bases). CDR1 and CDR2 (germline): LGHNA, YSLEER. This CDR3 has 15 amino acids. The V gene lost 8 bases and the J gene lost 5 bases, with 16 bases spanning the gap. The CDR3, as DNA: TGCGCCAGCTCCGGGGGGAGGTTTAATAATTCACCCCTCCACTTT. The encoded protein is CASSGGRFNNSPLHF.

The chain has TRBV18 and TRBJ1-2; TRBD1 matches at 8 bases. The V gene's germline CDR1 is KGHSH and CDR2 LQKENI. Unmatched junction bases numbered 6, after V lost 5 bases and J lost 4 bases. CDR3 length: 14 residues. The CDR3 nucleotides are TGTGCCAGCTCAGGGGACAGGTCGCCCTATGGCTACACCTTC. This gives the protein CASSGDRSPYGYTF.

This CDR3 reads CASSFSGTSGRDEQFF. In nucleotides, the CDR3 is TGTGCCAGCAGTTTCTCCGGGACTAGCGGGAGAGACGAGCAGTTCTTC. V is TRBV27 and J is TRBJ2-1; 14 positions match TRBD2. From germline, CDR1 is MNHEY and CDR2 SMNVEV (reference sequence). The CDR3 runs 16 residues. The ends lost 3 bases at V and 10 bases at J; junction bases unmatched: 8.

The chain couples TRBV28 to TRBJ2-7, with a tentative D call TRBD2 (5 bases). V shed 6 bases and J shed 7 bases, with 19 bases lying between them. CDR1 and CDR2 from the germline V gene are MDHEN and SYDVKM. The CDR3 runs to 14 residues. CDR3 sequence (DNA): TGTGCCAGCAGCCCCCCCCATAGCGTGGGAGAGCAGTACTTC. Its translation is CASSPPHSVGEQYF. Filled out from reference TRBV28 and TRBJ2-7, the complete variable domain reads DVKVTQSSRYLVKRTGEKVFLECVQDMDHENMFWYRQDPGLGLRLIYFSYDVKMKEKGDIPEGYSVSREKKERFSLILESASTNQTSMYLCASSPPHSVGEQYFGPGTRLTVT.

The J gene is TRBJ1-2, the V gene TRBV29-1; D perhaps matches TRBD1 (5 bases). CDR1 is SQVTM, CDR2 ANQGSEA, per germline. This CDR3 region has 14 residues. V was pared by 1 base and J by 4 bases, with 13 bases between. The CDR3 sequence: CSVEVAGTSYGYTF. The CDR3 region has the DNA TGCAGCGTTGAAGTCGCAGGGACTAGCTATGGCTACACCTTC.

The gene calls are TRBV5-1 and TRBJ1-1; D remains ambiguous. The germline CDR1 and CDR2 sequences are SGHRS and YFSETQ. Trimming removed 0 bases from V and 3 bases from J, with 6 bases in between. The length of the CDR3 is 13 residues. CDR3 residues: CASSLELYTEAFF. Written as DNA, the CDR3 is TGCGCCAGCAGCTTGGAGCTGTACACTGAAGCTTTCTTT.

V and J are TRBV3-1 (or the pseudogene TRBV3-2) and TRBJ2-1; the match to TRBD2 covers 7 bases. V trimming: 4 bases; J trimming: 2 bases; junction bases outside the gene matches: 8. This CDR3 region has 16 residues. CDR1 and CDR2 (germline): LGHDT, YNNKEL (reference sequence). The CDR3 region has the DNA TGTGCCAGCAGCCTAAAAACGGGAGGCGCCTACAATGAGCAGTTCTTC. It codes for CASSLKTGGAYNEQFF.

The rearrangement links TRBV3-1 (or the pseudogene TRBV3-2) to TRBJ1-3; possible D gene TRBD1, 6 bases. The germline V and J ends were trimmed by 4 bases and 8 bases, with 15 bases remaining between them. The CDR3 has 14 residues. The germline V gene encodes CDR1 LGHDT and CDR2 YNNKEL (reference sequence). The CDR3: CASSRTGNGDTIYF. CDR3 nucleotide sequence: TGTGCCAGCAGCCGAACAGGGAACGGGGACACCATATATTTT.

The chain is built from TRBV4-1 and TRBJ2-7, with D maybe TRBD2 (6 bases). CDR1 is MGHRA and CDR2 is YSYEKL in the germline V gene. The length of the CDR3 is 16 residues. V shed 4 bases and J shed 3 bases, with 19 bases lying between them. CDR3 region: CASSPSARGGYYEQYF. Here the CDR3 DNA reads TGCGCCAGCAGCCCCTCGGCGAGGGGAGGTTACTACGAGCAGTACTTC.

The chain joins TRBV5-4 to TRBJ1-2; D unclear. From germline, CDR1 is SGHNT and CDR2 YYREEE (reference sequence). V gave up 4 bases and J gave up 6 bases, with 10 bases separating them. CDR3 length: 12 residues. CDR3 amino acids: CASSPRGDGYTF. The CDR3 nucleotides read TGTGCCAGCAGCCCCCGCGGGGATGGCTACACCTTC.

At least ten counts were recorded for this clone. V usage is TRBV2 and J usage is TRBJ2-5; 11 bases are shared with TRBD2. CDR3 length equals 17 residues. CDR1 and CDR2 (germline): SNHLY, FYNNEI. Trimming took 4 bases from V and 2 from J; bases not matched to a gene: 9. The CDR3 region is CASSGSVLAGVQETQYF. CDR3 bases: TGTGCCAGCAGTGGATCCGTACTAGCGGGAGTGCAAGAGACCCAGTACTTC. The variable domain in full, completed from reference TRBV2 and TRBJ2-5, reads EPEVTQTPSHQVTQMGQEVILRCVPISNHLYFYWYRQILGQKVEFLVSFYNNEISEKSEIFDDQFSVERPDGSNFTLKIRSTKLEDSAMYFCASSGSVLAGVQETQYFGPGTRLLVL.

The chain has TRBV5-5 and TRBJ2-2; TRBD1 is a possible D gene (5 bases). The CDR3 is 15 amino acids. V lost 0 bases to trimming and J lost 5 bases, with 11 bases between them. Looked up from germline, CDR1 is SGHKS and CDR2 is YYEKEE (reference sequence). The CDR3 DNA sequence: TGTGCCAGCAGCTTGGAGGGGTTAGTAACCGGGGAGCTGTTTTTT. The encoded protein is CASSLEGLVTGELFF.

The V call is TRBV7-9, the J call TRBJ1-4; perhaps TRBD1 as D (6 bases). CDR3 length equals 16 residues. Germline V gives CDR1 SEHNR, CDR2 FQNEAQ (reference sequence). The germline V and J ends were trimmed by 0 bases and 0 bases, with 8 bases remaining between them. The CDR3 DNA sequence: TGTGCCAGCAGCTTAGCCCAGGGGACAACTAATGAAAAACTGTTTTTT. Its translation: CASSLAQGTTNEKLFF.

This clone was counted only a few times. This chain connects TRBV7-3 to TRBJ2-1; 12 nucleotides match TRBD2. The length of the CDR3 is 16 residues. V lost 0 bases, J lost 8 bases, and 5 bases stayed unmatched. Germline V gene data show CDR1 as SGHTA and CDR2 as FQGTGA. CDR3 bases: TGTGCCAGCAGCTTAACGACTAGCGGGAGTATCTATGAGCAGTTCTTC. Encoded protein: CASSLTTSGSIYEQFF.

For the CDR3, the DNA is TGTGCCAGCAGCCGAGATGGGTTCGGGGGCTACACCTTC. This encodes CASSRDGFGGYTF. The genes are TRBV5-4 and TRBJ1-2; the D is unclear. This CDR3 region has 13 residues. Deletions cut 4 bases from V and 8 bases from J, with 15 bases between. Germline values: CDR1 SGHNT, CDR2 YYREEE (reference sequence).

The V gene is TRBV27, the J gene TRBJ2-5, with a weak D call TRBD1 (6 bases). The V gene lost 2 bases and the J gene lost 1 base, with 11 bases spanning the gap. Germline V gives CDR1 MNHEY, CDR2 SMNVEV (reference sequence). CDR3 size: 15 residues. In DNA, the CDR3 is TGTGCCAGCAGTTTAGGCCGGACAGTCCAAGAGACCCAGTACTTC. The encoded protein is CASSLGRTVQETQYF.

A single count supports this clone. The J gene is TRBJ2-5, the V gene TRBV4-1; D perhaps matches TRBD2 (6 bases). Germline V gives CDR1 MGHRA, CDR2 YSYEKL. The ends were cut back, 0 bases at V and 1 base at J, with 24 bases in the middle. The CDR3 loop spans 20 amino acids. The CDR3 DNA sequence: TGCGCCAGCAGCCAAGAGGGCGAGTGGGCCCACGGGACTTCCCAAGAGACCCAGTACTTC. It yields the protein CASSQEGEWAHGTSQETQYF.

The chain couples TRBV6-5 to TRBJ2-3, with D maybe TRBD1 (6 bases). Per the germline V gene, CDR1 is MNHEY and CDR2 is SVGAGI. The V and J ends lost 9 bases and 3 bases respectively, with 16 bases between them. The CDR3 loop spans 14 amino acids. CDR3 nucleotides: TGTGCCAGTACGAAGGGGGTAGGGACAGATACGCAGTATTTT. Translation gives CASTKGVGTDTQYF.

The chain combines TRBV14 with TRBJ2-3; the match to TRBD2 covers 8 bases. The CDR3 length is 17 residues. Germline CDR1 reads SGHDN; CDR2 reads FVKESK. J gave up 2 bases and V 3 bases, and 10 bases lay outside the gene matches. The CDR3 bases are TGTGCCAGCAGCCACAGGACAGCGGGAGTGAACACAGATACGCAGTATTTT. This translates into CASSHRTAGVNTDTQYF. The full variable domain, rest sourced from reference TRBV14 and TRBJ2-3, is EAGVTQFPSHSVIEKGQTVTLRCDPISGHDNLYWYRRVMGKEIKFLLHFVKESKQDESGMPNNRFLAERTGGTYSTLKVQPAELEDSGVYFCASSHRTAGVNTDTQYFGPGTRLTVL.

The rearrangement uses TRBV6-5 and TRBJ1-2, with D possibly TRBD1 on 5 matching bases. Trimming shortened V by 6 bases and J by 6 bases, and 14 bases separated the two germline ends. The CDR3 has 13 amino acids. Germline values: CDR1 MNHEY, CDR2 SVGAGI. The chain's CDR3 is CASRRVGGDGYTF. The CDR3 DNA sequence: TGTGCCAGCAGAAGAGTGGGAGGGGATGGCTACACCTTC.

A few counts support this clone. This chain uses TRBV4-1 with TRBJ1-2, with D perhaps TRBD1 (5 bases). Trimming pared 4 bases from V and 2 bases from J, leaving 14 bases between. CDR3 length: 15 amino acids. Germline V lookup: CDR1 MGHRA, CDR2 YSYEKL. The CDR3 is CASSPRGGLNYGYTF. The CDR3 DNA is TGCGCCAGCAGCCCGCGCGGGGGGTTAAACTATGGCTACACCTTC.

The rearrangement links TRBV4-1 to TRBJ2-7; 10 bases match TRBD1. The CDR3 sequence is 17 residues long. The ends lost 2 bases at V and 0 bases at J; junction bases unmatched: 7. Germline values: CDR1 MGHRA, CDR2 YSYEKL. The CDR3 reads CASSQPGQGESSYEQYF. The CDR3 DNA reads as TGCGCCAGCAGCCAACCCGGACAGGGGGAAAGCTCCTACGAGCAGTACTTC.

This clone appeared a single time. This sequence joins TRBV19 and TRBJ1-3, with D possibly being TRBD1 (5 bases). V dropped 4 bases and J dropped 4 bases, with 14 bases sitting between them. In germline, CDR1 is LNHDA, CDR2 SQIVND (reference sequence). This CDR3 region has 15 residues. Here the CDR3 DNA reads TGTGCCAGTAGTAAGCGCAGGGTGTGGGGAAACACCATATATTTT. This gives the protein CASSKRRVWGNTIYF.

The chain combines TRBV29-1 with TRBJ2-5, with 10 bases identical to TRBD1. J lost 2 bases, V lost 6 bases, and 9 bases had no gene match. The V gene's germline CDR1 is SQVTM and CDR2 ANQGSEA. The CDR3 is 15 residues long. CDR3 sequence reads: CSVALGTGDQETQYF. The CDR3 nucleotides read TGCAGCGTCGCACTCGGGACAGGGGATCAAGAGACCCAGTACTTC.

The genes are TRBV6-5 and TRBJ1-2; weak D call: TRBD1 (6 bases). In germline, CDR1 is MNHEY, CDR2 SVGAGI. This CDR3 is built from 12 residues. V was cut by 7 bases and J by 7 bases, with 13 bases left in between. The CDR3 nucleotides are TGTGCCAGCATCGAGGGGGTTGGTGGCTACACCTTC. Translated: CASIEGVGGYTF.